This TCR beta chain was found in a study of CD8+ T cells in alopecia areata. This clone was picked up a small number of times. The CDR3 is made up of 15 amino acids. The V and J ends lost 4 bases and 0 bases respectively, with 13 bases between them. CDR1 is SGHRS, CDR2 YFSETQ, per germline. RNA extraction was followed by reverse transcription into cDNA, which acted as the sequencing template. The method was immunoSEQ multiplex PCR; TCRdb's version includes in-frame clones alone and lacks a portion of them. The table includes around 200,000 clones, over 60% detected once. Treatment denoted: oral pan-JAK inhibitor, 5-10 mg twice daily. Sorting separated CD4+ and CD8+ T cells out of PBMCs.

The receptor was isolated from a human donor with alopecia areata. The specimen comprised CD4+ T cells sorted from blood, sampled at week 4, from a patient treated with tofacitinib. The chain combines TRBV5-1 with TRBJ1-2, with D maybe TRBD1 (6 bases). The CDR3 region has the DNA TGCGCCAGCAGCCCTGGGACAAACGCTAACTATGGCTACACCTTC. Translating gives CASSPGTNANYGYTF.